This T cell receptor (beta chain) was captured in a study of blood T cell repertoires in COVID-19. Across the study: The samples span acute and convalescent COVID-19 from the United States, Italy and Spain.

Trimming cost V 3 bases and J 0 bases, with 6 bases left between them. This CDR3 region has 14 residues. Germline V lookup: CDR1 SEHNR, CDR2 FQNEAQ (reference sequence). TCRdb's copy holds only in-frame clones and misses some; the assay was immunoSEQ multiplex PCR. The sample yields roughly 280,000 clones, less than 90% seen once. Participants' reported clinical history set cohort assignment. This chain uses TRBV7-9 with TRBJ1-5, with D uncertain. Material: PBMCs or T cells enriched from blood (not recorded which). This TCR came from a woman between 50 and 59 years old who had recovered from COVID-19. This CDR3 reads CASSFQNSNQPQHF. Here the CDR3 DNA reads TGTGCCAGCAGCTTCCAGAATAGCAATCAGCCCCAGCATTTT.